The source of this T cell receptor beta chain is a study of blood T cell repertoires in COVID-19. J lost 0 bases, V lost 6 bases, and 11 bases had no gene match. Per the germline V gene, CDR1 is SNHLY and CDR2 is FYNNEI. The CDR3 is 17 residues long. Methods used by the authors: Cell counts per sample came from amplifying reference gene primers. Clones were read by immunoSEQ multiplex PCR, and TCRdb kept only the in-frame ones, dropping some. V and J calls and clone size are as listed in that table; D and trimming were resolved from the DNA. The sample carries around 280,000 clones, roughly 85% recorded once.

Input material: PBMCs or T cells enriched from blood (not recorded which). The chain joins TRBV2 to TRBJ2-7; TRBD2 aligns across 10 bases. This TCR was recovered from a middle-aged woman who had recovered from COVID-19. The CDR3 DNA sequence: TGTGCCAGCAGCCTGACTAGCGGGCTCACCTCCTCCTACGAGCAGTACTTC. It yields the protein CASSLTSGLTSSYEQYF.